Below are 26 T cell receptor beta chains sequenced from a single sample in a study of blood T cell repertoires in COVID-19. TCRdb keeps only in-frame clones here, not all; method: immunoSEQ multiplex PCR. The repertoire holds approximately 220,000 clones, with roughly 86% as singletons. What was sequenced was peripheral blood. The source is a man aged 60-69 years with acute or convalescent COVID-19.

The table lists this clone with a few counts. The chain links TRBV5-1 to TRBJ1-1; D not certain. The V gene's germline CDR1 is SGHRS and CDR2 YFSETQ. V lost 5 bases to trimming and J lost 7 bases, with 21 bases between them. CDR3 length equals 15 residues. The CDR3 region is CASRPRAGYSNEAFF. CDR3 nucleotides: TGCGCCAGCAGGCCCCGAGCGGGGTATAGTAATGAAGCTTTCTTT. Drawing the rest from reference TRBV5-1 and TRBJ1-1, the complete variable domain is KAGVTQTPRYLIKTRGQQVTLSCSPISGHRSVSWYQQTPGQGLQFLFEYFSETQRNKGNFPGRFSGRQFSNSRSEMNVSTLELGDSALYLCASRPRAGYSNEAFFGQGTRLTVV.

The sample holds one count of this clone. The chain links TRBV19 to TRBJ1-1; the D is unclear. Trimming took off 5 bases at V and 1 base at J, with 11 bases between the two ends. Looked up from germline, CDR1 is LNHDA and CDR2 is SQIVND (reference sequence). The CDR3 extends over 14 amino acids. In DNA, the CDR3 is TGTGCCAGTAGTCCCTCCCGGGAGAACACTGAAGCTTTCTTT. Encoded protein: CASSPSRENTEAFF.

The chain recombines TRBV11-3 with TRBJ2-2, with D possibly TRBD2 on 6 matching bases. The V end was cut by 4 bases, the J end by 4 bases, with 7 bases between. The germline V gene encodes CDR1 SGHNT and CDR2 YENEEA. CDR3 length: 13 residues. CDR3 nucleotides: TGTGCCAGCAGCTCCGGGGGCACCGGGGAGCTGTTTTTT. It specifies CASSSGGTGELFF.

This clone was counted once. The genes are TRBV28 and TRBJ2-2, with D unclear. This CDR3 is built from 11 residues. Germline V gives CDR1 MDHEN, CDR2 SYDVKM. V lost 7 bases to trimming and J lost 3 bases, with 3 bases between them. CDR3 sequence: CASTYTGELFF. The CDR3 nucleotides read TGTGCCAGCACCTACACCGGGGAGCTGTTTTTT.

J is TRBJ2-7 and V is TRBV4-1; TRBD1 aligns across 9 bases. The trim removed 4 bases at V and 5 bases at J, leaving 6 bases unmatched. The germline V gene encodes CDR1 MGHRA and CDR2 YSYEKL. The CDR3 covers 14 residues. The CDR3 region has the DNA TGCGCCAGCAGCCGACCGGGACAGGGCCACGAGCAGTACTTC. Translated: CASSRPGQGHEQYF.

V is TRBV6-2 or TRBV6-3 and J is TRBJ2-1; D is possibly TRBD2 (7 bases). V was trimmed by 2 bases and J by 15 bases, leaving 17 bases between them. Germline values: CDR1 MNHEY, CDR2 SVGEGT. The CDR3 totals 13 residues. Written as DNA, the CDR3 is TGTGCCAGCAGTTACCCCACTAGCGAGGGGGGGTTCTTC. Protein product: CASSYPTSEGGFF.

The chain is built from TRBV29-1 and TRBJ2-7; D is unclear. This CDR3 has 12 amino acids. CDR1 is SQVTM and CDR2 is ANQGSEA in the germline V gene. Trimming stripped 4 bases from V and 2 bases from J, with 9 bases between. The CDR3 bases are TGCAGCGTTGTGGCAGTAACCTACGAGCAGTACTTC. Translating gives CSVVAVTYEQYF.

The V and J genes are TRBV19 and TRBJ1-2, with 9 bases matching TRBD1. Germline lookup yields CDR1 LNHDA and CDR2 SQIVND (reference sequence). After removal of 5 bases from V and 6 bases from J, the junction contained 7 bases not matched to a gene. The CDR3 runs 14 residues. The CDR3 DNA is TGTGCCAGTAGTTTCGCCGGGACAGGGAATGGCTACACCTTC. Translating gives CASSFAGTGNGYTF.

The V call is TRBV7-2, the J call TRBJ1-4; 8 nucleotides line up with TRBD1. The germline V gene has CDR1 SGHTA and CDR2 FQGNSA. The CDR3 covers 17 residues. V dropped 6 bases and J dropped 12; count of bases not matched to a gene: 21. CDR3 loop: CASSQITRWQGAPQLFF. In nucleotides, the CDR3 is TGTGCCAGCAGTCAAATTACGAGATGGCAGGGGGCTCCCCAACTGTTTTTT.

As concerns this clone: Distinct nucleotide sequences in the sample also encode this CDR3. In DNA, the CDR3 is TGTGCCAGCAGGCTCGCAGGGGCGAACACCGGGGAGCTGTTTTTT. As protein: CASRLAGANTGELFF. The genes are TRBV6-5 and TRBJ2-2; possibly TRBD1 for D (6 bases). This CDR3 contains 15 residues. CDR1 and CDR2 (germline): MNHEY, SVGAGI. V was trimmed by 6 bases and J by 0 bases, leaving 11 bases between them.

This chain connects TRBV7-9 to TRBJ1-1; D possibly corresponds to TRBD1 (5 bases). V lost 5 bases and J lost 1, with 8 bases in between. Germline V gives CDR1 SEHNR, CDR2 FQNEAQ (reference sequence). CDR3 size: 13 residues. This CDR3 reads CASSKGQNTEAFF. The CDR3 coding sequence is TGTGCCAGCAGCAAAGGACAGAACACTGAAGCTTTCTTT.

CDR3 sequence (DNA): TGTGCCAGCAGTTTACCCGGGACAGGGGCTGGAAACACCATATATTTT. Encoded protein: CASSLPGTGAGNTIYF. V gene TRBV27 combines with J gene TRBJ1-3, with 10 bases fitting TRBD1. This CDR3 region has 16 residues. V trimming: 2 bases; J trimming: 2 bases; junction bases outside the gene matches: 3. The germline CDR1 and CDR2 sequences are MNHEY and SMNVEV (reference sequence).

The chain uses TRBV5-4 and TRBJ2-1; weak D call: TRBD2 (7 bases). Germline V gives CDR1 SGHNT, CDR2 YYREEE (reference sequence). The CDR3 loop spans 15 amino acids. With 0 bases removed from V and 8 bases from J, the gap between germline ends came to 15 bases. The CDR3 sequence is CASSLGAGEGDEQFF. CDR3 nucleotide sequence: TGTGCCAGCAGCTTGGGCGCGGGGGAGGGGGATGAGCAGTTCTTC.

The chain uses TRBV19 and TRBJ2-5; 7 nucleotides align to TRBD2. J gave up 3 bases and V 1 base, and 2 bases lay outside the gene matches. Germline-derived CDR1 and CDR2 are LNHDA and SQIVND (reference sequence). This CDR3 spans 14 amino acids. The CDR3 spells CASSIGLAKETQYF. The CDR3 DNA follows: TGTGCCAGTAGTATAGGACTAGCTAAAGAGACCCAGTACTTC.

This clone is a singleton in its sample. This chain connects TRBV9 to TRBJ2-1, with TRBD1 matching 10 bases. In germline, CDR1 is SGDLS, CDR2 YYNGEE. This CDR3 spans 16 amino acids. V was pared by 3 bases and J by 4 bases, with 7 bases of the junction left unmatched. As DNA, the CDR3 is TGTGCCAGCAGCGGCCGGGGACAGGGGCGTTACAATGAGCAGTTCTTC. This codes for CASSGRGQGRYNEQFF.

This clone was counted only a few times. V gene TRBV5-4 combines with J gene TRBJ1-2; TRBD1 aligns across 12 bases. The junction had 8 bases not matched to a gene; V was cut back by 3 bases and J by 8 bases. CDR1 is SGHNT and CDR2 is YYREEE in the germline V gene (reference sequence). This CDR3 spans 15 amino acids. The CDR3 protein is CASSSDGTGGKGYTF. DNA for the CDR3: TGTGCCAGCAGCTCTGACGGGACAGGGGGCAAGGGCTACACCTTC.

This clone was found once. In DNA, the CDR3 is TGTGCCAGCAGCCCTCGCCGGGGAGTGCAAGAGACCCAGTACTTC. Its protein product is CASSPRRGVQETQYF. The J gene is TRBJ2-5, the V gene TRBV5-4, with D possibly being TRBD2 (5 bases). Germline lookup yields CDR1 SGHNT and CDR2 YYREEE (reference sequence). Trimming pared 4 bases from V and 2 bases from J, leaving 15 bases between. The CDR3 runs 15 residues.

This clone has only a few counts. The rearrangement uses TRBV2 and TRBJ1-1; D perhaps matches TRBD1 (6 bases). The CDR3 has 13 amino acids. Germline CDR1 is SNHLY and CDR2 is FYNNEI. V lost 7 bases and J lost 3, with 12 bases in between. The CDR3 reads CASIGTLDTEAFF. The CDR3 DNA is TGTGCCAGCATCGGGACACTAGACACTGAAGCTTTCTTT.

The genes are TRBV5-1 and TRBJ1-2, with 7 bases fitting TRBD1. Germline V gives CDR1 SGHRS, CDR2 YFSETQ. The CDR3 is made up of 15 amino acids. J lost 2 bases, V lost 5 bases, and 9 bases had no gene match. CDR3 loop: CASRKDRVLNYGYTF. As DNA, the CDR3 is TGCGCCAGCAGGAAAGACAGGGTTCTGAACTATGGCTACACCTTC.

The chain carries TRBV6-4 and TRBJ2-1, with D perhaps TRBD1 (5 bases). Germline lookup yields CDR1 MRHNA and CDR2 SNTAGT. V shed 4 bases and J shed 6 bases, with 10 bases lying between them. The CDR3 is made up of 13 amino acids. The DNA of the CDR3 is TGTGCCAGCAGTGGCCAGGGATCCAATGAGCAGTTCTTC. It translates to CASSGQGSNEQFF.

V and J are TRBV2 and TRBJ1-6, with 7 bases lining up with TRBD1. CDR1 and CDR2 from the germline V gene are SNHLY and FYNNEI. J gave up 0 bases and V 9 bases, and 11 bases lay outside the gene matches. The CDR3 is made up of 17 amino acids. The CDR3 DNA reads as TGTGCCAGAACCGAAGGGGGCCTTAGCTCCTATAATTCACCCCTCCACTTT. Protein sequence: CARTEGGLSSYNSPLHF.

The chain has TRBV4-1 and TRBJ2-7, with TRBD1 matching over 11 bases. The CDR3 consists of 14 residues. Germline V gene sequence: CDR1 MGHRA, CDR2 YSYEKL. V gave up 6 bases and J gave up 5 bases; unmatched junction bases: 6. This chain's CDR3 is CASSWDRGVNEQYF. Here the CDR3 DNA reads TGCGCCAGCAGTTGGGACAGGGGGGTTAACGAGCAGTACTTC.

This clone has just a few counts. The V gene is TRBV18, the J gene TRBJ2-1, with D possibly being TRBD2 (5 bases). The V gene's germline CDR1 is KGHSH and CDR2 LQKENI. V shed 2 bases and J shed 12 bases, with 8 bases lying between them. This CDR3 has 11 residues. The CDR3 loop reads CASSPAGGQFF. CDR3 coding DNA: TGTGCCAGCTCACCAGCCGGAGGGCAGTTCTTC.

J is TRBJ1-2 and V is TRBV18; 7 nucleotides match TRBD1. Looked up from germline, CDR1 is KGHSH and CDR2 is LQKENI. CDR3 length equals 14 residues. V lost 2 bases and J lost 3; bases outside the gene matches: 3. This CDR3 is CASSPSGTDYGYTF. CDR3 coding DNA: TGTGCCAGCTCACCATCCGGGACAGACTATGGCTACACCTTC.

The rearrangement joins TRBV3-1 (or the pseudogene TRBV3-2) to TRBJ2-7; 10 bases fit TRBD1. There are 16 residues in the CDR3. Germline CDR1 and CDR2: LGHDT and YNNKEL (reference sequence). The ends lost 1 base at V and 2 bases at J; junction bases unmatched: 5. The CDR3, as DNA: TGTGCCAGCAGCCAAGGGGGGGGACAGGGGACCTACGAGCAGTACTTC. Its protein is CASSQGGGQGTYEQYF.

The CDR3 region is CASSQLTGLNTEAFF. The CDR3 DNA is TGTGCCAGCAGCCAATTGACAGGCTTGAACACTGAAGCTTTCTTT. The rearrangement uses TRBV4-2 and TRBJ1-1; a possible D gene is TRBD1 (6 bases). This CDR3 is built from 15 residues. Trimming shortened V by 2 bases and J by 0 bases, and 10 bases separated the two germline ends. Germline values: CDR1 LGHNA, CDR2 YNFKEQ.